One and the same sample provided the 28 T cell receptor beta chains below, sequenced in a study of blood T cell repertoires in COVID-19. Profiling relied on immunoSEQ multiplex PCR, and the TCRdb table lists in-frame clones only, not all of them. The sample holds around 42,000 clones, about 83% seen once. Source material: peripheral blood. All receptors derive from a woman of 80 years or more with acute or convalescent COVID-19.

CDR3 residues: CASSGTGDGGQHF. CDR3 sequence (DNA): TGTGCCAGCTCCGGGACAGGGGATGGCGGCCAGCATTTT. The chain uses TRBV2 and TRBJ1-5, with TRBD1 identical over 10 bases. This CDR3 is built from 13 residues. Per germline, CDR1 SNHLY and CDR2 FYNNEI. Unmatched junction bases numbered 10, after V lost 8 bases and J lost 12 bases. The variable domain in full, with the rest retrieved from reference TRBV2 and TRBJ1-5, is EPEVTQTPSHQVTQMGQEVILRCVPISNHLYFYWYRQILGQKVEFLVSFYNNEISEKSEIFDDQFSVERPDGSNFTLKIRSTKLEDSAMYFCASSGTGDGGQHFGDGTRLSIL.

The chain is built from TRBV10-2 and TRBJ2-7, with 11 bases identical to TRBD2. Trimming cost V 3 bases and J 6 bases; bases outside gene matches: 10. The CDR3 is 16 amino acids. Germline V CDR1 and CDR2: WSHSY, SAAADI. This chain's CDR3 is CASSDPSSGGIGEQYF. The CDR3 bases are TGCGCCAGCAGTGATCCCTCTAGCGGGGGGATCGGCGAGCAGTACTTC.

V is TRBV7-9 and J is TRBJ2-7; D is perhaps TRBD1 (5 bases). The V gene lost 5 bases and the J gene lost 8 bases, with 16 bases spanning the gap. This CDR3 has 13 residues. Germline CDR1 is SEHNR and CDR2 is FQNEAQ (reference sequence). CDR3 DNA sequence: TGTGCCAGCAGCCAGCAGCAGGGTTCCCAGCAGTACTTC. This sequence encodes CASSQQQGSQQYF. The variable domain in full, with the rest retrieved from reference TRBV7-9 and TRBJ2-7, is DTGVSQNPRHKITKRGQNVTFRCDPISEHNRLYWYRQTLGQGPEFLTYFQNEAQLEKSRLLSDRFSAERPKGSFSTLEIQRTEQGDSAMYLCASSQQQGSQQYFGPGTRLTVT.

This chain links TRBV28 with TRBJ2-2; TRBD1 aligns across 8 bases. The CDR3 contains 15 residues. V was clipped by 4 bases and J by 2 bases; unmatched bases: 3. Germline V CDR1 and CDR2: MDHEN, SYDVKM. DNA for the CDR3: TGTGCCAGCAGTTCCGGACAGGGAAACACCGGGGAGCTGTTTTTT. It translates to CASSSGQGNTGELFF.

The chain recombines TRBV7-9 with TRBJ1-4; 9 positions agree with TRBD1. The germline CDR1 and CDR2 sequences are SEHNR and FQNEAQ (reference sequence). V lost 5 bases and J lost 5; bases outside the gene matches: 9. This CDR3 has 16 amino acids. CDR3 amino acids: CASSTGQGFSNEKLFF. In DNA, the CDR3 is TGTGCCAGCAGCACCGGACAGGGGTTCAGCAATGAAAAACTGTTTTTT.

V usage is TRBV20-1 and J usage is TRBJ2-1; D is ambiguous. V was shortened by 5 bases and J by 6 bases, with 8 bases between the two germline ends. The CDR3 loop spans 11 amino acids. Germline V CDR1 and CDR2: DFQATT, SNEGSKA (reference sequence). The CDR3 region is CSASVSNEQFF. DNA of the CDR3: TGCAGTGCTTCCGTCTCCAATGAGCAGTTCTTC.

This clone was counted a few times. The V and J genes are TRBV15 and TRBJ2-1; D is unresolved. With 4 bases removed from V and 5 bases from J, the gap between germline ends came to 15 bases. CDR3 length: 15 residues. CDR1 and CDR2 from the germline V gene are LNHNV and YYDKDF (reference sequence). CDR3 region: CATSIVYTINNEQFF. The CDR3 DNA is TGTGCCACCAGCATTGTGTATACAATTAACAATGAGCAGTTCTTC. Full variable domain (outside the CDR3, taken from reference TRBV15 and TRBJ2-1): DAMVIQNPRYQVTQFGKPVTLSCSQTLNHNVMYWYQQKSSQAPKLLFHYYDKDFNNEADTPDNFQSRRPNTSFCFLDIRSPGLGDTAMYLCATSIVYTINNEQFFGPGTRLTVL.

The V gene is TRBV7-2, the J gene TRBJ1-6; TRBD1 might be the D (6 bases). V lost 4 bases and J 8 bases, leaving 12 bases between the germline ends. From germline, CDR1 is SGHTA and CDR2 FQGNSA. This CDR3 has 14 amino acids. In DNA form, the CDR3 reads TGTGCCAGCAGCTCAGGACAGACCTATTCACCCCTCCACTTT. This gives the protein CASSSGQTYSPLHF.

This clone showed up just once. This sequence joins TRBV11-3 and TRBJ1-5, with TRBD1 matching over 9 bases. The CDR3 has 19 residues. Trimming at V came to 4 bases and at J to 4 bases, leaving 17 bases not matched to a gene. The germline V gene encodes CDR1 SGHNT and CDR2 YENEEA. The CDR3 reads CASSSPPVYTGGVNQPQHF. The CDR3 coding sequence is TGTGCCAGCAGCTCACCTCCAGTATACACAGGGGGCGTGAATCAGCCCCAGCATTTT.

This rearrangement joins TRBV5-4 to TRBJ2-7, with a weak D call TRBD1 (6 bases). The germline V gene has CDR1 SGHNT and CDR2 YYREEE (reference sequence). Trimming cost V 9 bases and J 0 bases, with 16 bases left between them. The CDR3 sequence is 14 residues long. As DNA, the CDR3 is TGTGCCATTTTAAAAGGGGGATACTCCTACGAGCAGTACTTC. Its translation is CAILKGGYSYEQYF.

A remark on this clone: A junction end diverges from the germline sequence, so it may reflect a read error. The chain has TRBV5-1 and TRBJ1-5; D may be TRBD1 (5 bases). Per germline, CDR1 SGHRS and CDR2 YFSETQ. The CDR3 runs 18 residues. CDR3 loop: CASSLDPSGARSNQPQHF. CDR3 bases: TGCGCCAGCAGCTTGGATCCTAGCGGGGCGCGGAGCAATCAACCCCAGCATTTT.

V usage is TRBV2 and J usage is TRBJ2-5; TRBD1 might be the D (6 bases). There are 14 residues in the CDR3. Germline V lookup: CDR1 SNHLY, CDR2 FYNNEI. V was trimmed by 6 bases and J by 5 bases, leaving 16 bases between them. CDR3 bases: TGTGCCAGCAGCGACAGAGGGGGTGGGGAGACCCAGTACTTC. It is translated as CASSDRGGGETQYF.

This rearrangement joins TRBV28 to TRBJ1-4, with D unresolved. The V and J ends lost 4 bases and 4 bases respectively, with 13 bases between them. Per germline, CDR1 MDHEN and CDR2 SYDVKM. The CDR3 runs 15 residues. Written as DNA, the CDR3 is TGTGCCAGCAGTTCAGGAGGGAGTAATAATGAAAAACTGTTTTTT. As protein: CASSSGGSNNEKLFF.

The chain uses TRBV6-1 and TRBJ2-2; perhaps TRBD1 as D (5 bases). V was trimmed by 1 base and J by 3 bases, leaving 9 bases between them. Germline CDR1 is MNHNS and CDR2 is SASEGT. There are 15 residues in the CDR3. The CDR3 DNA follows: TGTGCCAGCAGTGAAGTGAGACAGTACACCGGGGAGCTGTTTTTT. Protein product: CASSEVRQYTGELFF.

V is TRBV4-3 and J is TRBJ1-2, with D hard to call. In germline, CDR1 is LGHNA, CDR2 YSLEER. This CDR3 is 15 amino acids long. The V and J ends lost 1 base and 5 bases respectively, with 14 bases between them. The CDR3: CASSQGPRSLYGYTF. CDR3 nucleotide sequence: TGCGCCAGCAGCCAAGGCCCCCGGAGCCTTTATGGCTACACCTTC.

The chain joins TRBV24-1 to TRBJ1-5; possible D gene TRBD1, 6 bases. CDR1 is KGHDR, CDR2 SFDVKD, per germline. The CDR3 has 18 amino acids. Trimming took 2 bases from V and 7 from J, leaving 23 bases between them. CDR3 loop: CATSDSDRTLGLGQPQHF. CDR3 sequence (DNA): TGTGCCACCAGTGATTCCGACAGGACTCTGGGCCTAGGGCAGCCCCAGCATTTT.

The rearrangement joins TRBV18 to TRBJ1-2, with 9 bases lining up with TRBD1. CDR3 length: 16 amino acids. Germline V gene lookup returns CDR1 KGHSH and CDR2 LQKENI. V shed 0 bases and J 3 bases; nucleotides not matched to a gene: 5. The CDR3 protein is CASSPPGDRGYYGYTF. The CDR3 DNA reads as TGTGCCAGCTCACCACCTGGAGACAGGGGGTACTATGGCTACACCTTC. Drawing the rest from reference TRBV18 and TRBJ1-2, the complete variable domain is NAGVMQNPRHLVRRRGQEARLRCSPMKGHSHVYWYRQLPEEGLKFMVYLQKENIIDESGMPKERFSAEFPKEGPSILRIQQVVRGDSAAYFCASSPPGDRGYYGYTFGSGTRLTVV.

The rearrangement joins TRBV7-2 to TRBJ1-5; TRBD1 is a possible D gene (5 bases). The CDR3 is made up of 15 amino acids. CDR1 and CDR2 (germline): SGHTA, FQGNSA. V was cut by 1 base and J by 5 bases, with 12 bases left in between. The CDR3 spells CASSLDGTDHQPQHF. The CDR3 DNA reads TGTGCCAGCAGCTTAGACGGGACTGATCATCAGCCCCAGCATTTT.

The rearrangement joins TRBV3-1 (or the pseudogene TRBV3-2) to TRBJ1-1, with D possibly TRBD1 on 6 matching bases. The CDR3 totals 15 residues. V dropped 4 bases and J dropped 3 bases, with 15 bases sitting between them. Germline V CDR1 and CDR2: LGHDT, YNNKEL (reference sequence). CDR3 DNA: TGTGCCAGCAGCCTTGGGGTAGGGGGATACACTGAAGCTTTCTTT. It is translated as CASSLGVGGYTEAFF.

This clone was counted a few times. V is TRBV10-1 and J is TRBJ2-1; 12 bases fit TRBD2. Per germline, CDR1 WNHNN and CDR2 SYGVQD (reference sequence). The CDR3 is made up of 15 amino acids. J was trimmed by 10 bases and V by 3 bases; bases with no gene match: 7. This chain's CDR3 is CASSDPLAGGREQFF. The DNA of the CDR3 is TGCGCCAGCAGTGATCCCCTAGCGGGGGGGAGGGAGCAGTTCTTC.

The chain recombines TRBV19 with TRBJ2-3; TRBD2 aligns across 12 bases. Germline V lookup: CDR1 LNHDA, CDR2 SQIVND (reference sequence). With 5 bases clipped from V and 0 bases from J, the junction kept 12 bases outside the gene matches. CDR3 size: 19 residues. Written as DNA, the CDR3 is TGTGCCAGTAGTGACCCTCGGGCTAGCGGGGGGGTAAGCACAGATACGCAGTATTTT. Protein product: CASSDPRASGGVSTDTQYF.

This clone was detected once. The chain links TRBV5-5 to TRBJ1-2, with D possibly matching TRBD1 (5 bases). The CDR3 runs 15 residues. Between the trimmed V and J ends, which lost 2 bases and 4 bases, there was a span of 15 bases. Germline loops: CDR1 SGHKS, CDR2 YYEKEE (reference sequence). CDR3 amino acids: CASSFGAVTTYGYTF. CDR3 DNA sequence: TGTGCCAGCAGCTTTGGGGCAGTTACTACCTATGGCTACACCTTC.

Points on this clone: An end of the junction does not agree with germline; a read error may underlie this. V usage is TRBV11-3 and J usage is TRBJ1-1, with D maybe TRBD1 (6 bases). Germline V lookup: CDR1 SGHNT, CDR2 YENEEA. This CDR3 comprises 12 residues. CDR3 DNA sequence: TGTGCCAGCAGCTTAGGTCCCGGGACATATAGCTTT. Encoded protein: CASSLGPGTYSF.

V gene TRBV3-1 (or the pseudogene TRBV3-2) combines with J gene TRBJ1-1, with D uncertain. The CDR3 has 15 residues. The V end was cut by 1 base, the J end by 0 bases, with 9 bases between. The germline CDR1 and CDR2 sequences are LGHDT and YNNKEL (reference sequence). CDR3 sequence (DNA): TGTGCCAGCAGCCAAGCTTCGGGGATGAACACTGAAGCTTTCTTT. This gives the protein CASSQASGMNTEAFF.

The chain links TRBV11-1 to TRBJ2-7; 8 bases line up with TRBD2. The CDR3 is 14 residues long. The germline V gene has CDR1 SGHAT and CDR2 FQDESV (reference sequence). J lost 3 bases, V lost 2 bases, and 3 bases had no gene match. CDR3 sequence (DNA): TGTGCCAGCAGCTTATTAGCGGGGCTCTACGAGCAGTACTTC. As protein: CASSLLAGLYEQYF.

This clone came up once. The chain couples TRBV19 to TRBJ1-6; 10 bases fit TRBD1. The CDR3 is 13 residues long. The V and J ends lost 6 bases and 8 bases, in that order; junction bases with no gene match: 1. CDR1 LNHDA and CDR2 SQIVND come from the germline V gene (reference sequence). The CDR3 protein is CASSGTGDSPLHF. The CDR3 DNA reads as TGTGCCAGTAGCGGGACAGGGGATTCACCCCTCCACTTT.

This sequence joins TRBV25-1 and TRBJ1-2; possible D gene TRBD1, 5 bases. CDR3 size: 17 residues. Germline V gene sequence: CDR1 MGHDK, CDR2 SYGVNS. V gave up 0 bases and J gave up 4 bases, with 18 bases separating them. The CDR3 sequence: CASSEYSVRGTVYGYTF. The CDR3 DNA reads TGTGCCAGCAGTGAATATAGTGTTCGGGGGACGGTCTATGGCTACACCTTC.

The chain has TRBV19 and TRBJ2-2, with 8 positions matching TRBD1. Per the germline V gene, CDR1 is LNHDA and CDR2 is SQIVND (reference sequence). Germline trimming cut 3 bases from V and 3 bases from J; bases unmatched to any gene: 3. The CDR3 has 15 residues. As DNA, the CDR3 is TGTGCCAGTAGTATGAGGACAGGGTACACCGGGGAGCTGTTTTTT. Translating it yields CASSMRTGYTGELFF.